These T cell receptor beta chains were read from a single sample in a study of technical replicates of blood from a few donors. Some clones are missing from TCRdb's copy, which holds only in-frame ones; the method was immunoSEQ multiplex PCR. The sample includes 70,000 or so clones, 91% seen only once; the top ten take roughly 0.4%. Sequences were obtained from T cells isolated from PBMCs. These receptors were taken from a human donor in good health. Some clones in this sample may be carry-over from other donors' samples. Both conserved end residues are part of each CDR3. The order of the fields is CDR3 DNA, CDR3 protein, J gene, clone size, V gene, CDR3 length, D gene. D genes are given only for firm matches. Expanded clones are given a class, and other clones once, few, many or no size at all.

DNA: TGCGCCAGCAGTGAGTCTCGGACTCAAGAGACCCAGTACTTC; CDR3: CASSESRTQETQYF; J: TRBJ2-5; size: -; V: TRBV10-1; length: 14; D: -
DNA: TGTGCCAGCACAAACAGGGCCGACGAGCAGTACTTC; CDR3: CASTNRADEQYF; J: TRBJ2-7; size: once; V: TRBV27; length: 12; D: -
DNA: TGTGCCAGCAGCATTAAGACAGGGGACTATGGCTACACCTTC; CDR3: CASSIKTGDYGYTF; J: TRBJ1-2; size: -; V: TRBV7-2; length: 14; D: TRBD1
DNA: TGTGCCAGCAGCGTGGGGTCAGGGGCCGACGCAGAAGCTTTCTTT; CDR3: CASSVGSGADAEAFF; J: TRBJ1-1; size: -; V: TRBV9; length: 15; D: -
DNA: TGTGCCAGCAGCGTAGCGGGGGACGGCACAGATACGCAGTATTTT; CDR3: CASSVAGDGTDTQYF; J: TRBJ2-3; size: -; V: TRBV9; length: 15; D: -
DNA: TGTGCCAGCAGCACGTCAGGGGAATATACTGAAGCTTTCTTT; CDR3: CASSTSGEYTEAFF; J: TRBJ1-1; size: -; V: TRBV9; length: 14; D: -
DNA: TGTGCCAGCAGTCCCTGGGGAGGCACTGAAGCTTTCTTT; CDR3: CASSPWGGTEAFF; J: TRBJ1-1; size: -; V: TRBV27; length: 13; D: -
DNA: TGTGCCAGCAGTTTGGGACAGTACTACGAGCAGTACTTC; CDR3: CASSLGQYYEQYF; J: TRBJ2-7; size: -; V: TRBV28; length: 13; D: TRBD1
DNA: TGTGCCAGCAGCCTCCCGACAGGGGAAGAGGAGACCCAGTACTTC; CDR3: CASSLPTGEEETQYF; J: TRBJ2-5; size: -; V: TRBV13; length: 15; D: TRBD1
DNA: TGTGCCAGCAGTGATGGAGATCTAGAGCGACAGCCCGGGGAGCTGTTTTTT; CDR3: CASSDGDLERQPGELFF; J: TRBJ2-2; size: -; V: TRBV6-1; length: 17; D: -
DNA: TGTGCCAGCAGCGACAATAGACTAGTAATAGTGTCAGATACGCAGTATTTT; CDR3: CASSDNRLVIVSDTQYF; J: TRBJ2-3; size: -; V: TRBV28; length: 17; D: -
DNA: TGTGCCAGCAGCTTCGCCAGGGGGCCTGAAAAACTGTTTTTT; CDR3: CASSFARGPEKLFF; J: TRBJ1-4; size: once; V: TRBV7-8; length: 14; D: TRBD1
DNA: TGTGCCAGCAGTTACTCTATAGGAGACACAGATACGCAGTATTTT; CDR3: CASSYSIGDTDTQYF; J: TRBJ2-3; size: -; V: TRBV6-5; length: 15; D: -
DNA: TGCGCCAGCAGCCAAGATAGTAGCGGGAGTTCTTATGCAGATACGCAGTATTTT; CDR3: CASSQDSSGSSYADTQYF; J: TRBJ2-3; size: -; V: TRBV4-3; length: 18; D: TRBD2
DNA: TGTGCCAGCAGTGAAAACAGCTACGAGCAGTACTTC; CDR3: CASSENSYEQYF; J: TRBJ2-7; size: -; V: TRBV2; length: 12; D: -
DNA: TGTGCCAGCAGCACCCCAGGGACAGGGGGCGGATTGGGCAATCAGCCCCAGCATTTT; CDR3: CASSTPGTGGGLGNQPQHF; J: TRBJ1-5; size: -; V: TRBV7-9; length: 19; D: TRBD1
DNA: TGTGCCAGCAAACCTCCGACAGCAGGGGCCAACGTCCTGACTTTC; CDR3: CASKPPTAGANVLTF; J: TRBJ2-6; size: -; V: TRBV28; length: 15; D: -
DNA: TGTGCCAGCAGGAGCAAAAGCACAGATACGCAGTATTTT; CDR3: CASRSKSTDTQYF; J: TRBJ2-3; size: -; V: TRBV7-9; length: 13; D: -
DNA: TGTGCTAGTGGTTTCTCAGAGACCCAGTACTTC; CDR3: CASGFSETQYF; J: TRBJ2-5; size: -; V: TRBV12-5; length: 11; D: -
DNA: TGTGCCAGTAGTCAACCGGGGATTAATGAAAAACTGTTTTTT; CDR3: CASSQPGINEKLFF; J: TRBJ1-4; size: -; V: TRBV19; length: 14; D: -
DNA: TGTGCCAGCAGGGTACAGGGGAATGGGGAGACCCAGTACTTC; CDR3: CASRVQGNGETQYF; J: TRBJ2-5; size: once; V: TRBV28; length: 14; D: TRBD1
DNA: TGTGCCAGCAAAAACTTACGGGGGGCGAGGTACGAGCAGTACTTC; CDR3: CASKNLRGARYEQYF; J: TRBJ2-7; size: -; V: TRBV21-1; length: 15; D: -
DNA: TGTGCCAGCAGCTTGGGGGGGACAGGGAAAGCTTTCTTT; CDR3: CASSLGGTGKAFF; J: TRBJ1-1; size: few; V: TRBV5-4; length: 13; D: TRBD1
DNA: TGTGCCTGGAGTTCGGCTTCGGTAGGAGAGGAAGCTTTCTTT; CDR3: CAWSSASVGEEAFF; J: TRBJ1-1; size: -; V: TRBV30; length: 14; D: -
DNA: TGTGCCAGCTCACCATCAAGCGGGATTTACTCCTACGAGCAGTACTTC; CDR3: CASSPSSGIYSYEQYF; J: TRBJ2-7; size: -; V: TRBV18; length: 16; D: TRBD2
DNA: TGTGCCAGCAGTCCGAAGACTAGATTTGGGCCCTACAATGAGCAGTTCTTC; CDR3: CASSPKTRFGPYNEQFF; J: TRBJ2-1; size: -; V: TRBV27; length: 17; D: -
DNA: TGTGCCAGCAGCTCGAAGAGACTAGCGGGACGAGAGACCCAGTACTTC; CDR3: CASSSKRLAGRETQYF; J: TRBJ2-5; size: -; V: TRBV11-3; length: 16; D: TRBD2